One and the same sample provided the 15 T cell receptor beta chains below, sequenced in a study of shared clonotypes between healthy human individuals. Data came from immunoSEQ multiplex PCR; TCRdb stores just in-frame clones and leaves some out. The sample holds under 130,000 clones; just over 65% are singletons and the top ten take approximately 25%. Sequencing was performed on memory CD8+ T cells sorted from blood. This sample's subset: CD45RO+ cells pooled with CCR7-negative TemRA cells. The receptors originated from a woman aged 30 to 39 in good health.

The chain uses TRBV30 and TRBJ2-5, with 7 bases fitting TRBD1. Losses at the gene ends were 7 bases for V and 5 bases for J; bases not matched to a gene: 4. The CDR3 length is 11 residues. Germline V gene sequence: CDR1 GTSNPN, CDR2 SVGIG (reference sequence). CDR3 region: CASGQWETQYF. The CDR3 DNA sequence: TGTGCCTCGGGACAGTGGGAGACCCAGTACTTC.

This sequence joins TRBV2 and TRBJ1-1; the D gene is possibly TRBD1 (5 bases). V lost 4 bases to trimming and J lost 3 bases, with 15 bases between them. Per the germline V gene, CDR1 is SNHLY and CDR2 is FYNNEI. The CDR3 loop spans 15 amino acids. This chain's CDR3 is CASSGSQGGDTEAFF. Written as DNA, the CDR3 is TGTGCCAGCAGTGGGTCGCAGGGAGGTGACACTGAAGCTTTCTTT.

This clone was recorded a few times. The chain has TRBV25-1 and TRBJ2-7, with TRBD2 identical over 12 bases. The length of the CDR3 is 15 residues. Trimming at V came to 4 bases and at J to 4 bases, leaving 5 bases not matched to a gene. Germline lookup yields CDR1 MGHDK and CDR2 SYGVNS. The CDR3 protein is CASSGGLAGTYEQYF. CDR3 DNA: TGTGCCAGCAGTGGGGGACTAGCGGGCACATACGAGCAGTACTTC.

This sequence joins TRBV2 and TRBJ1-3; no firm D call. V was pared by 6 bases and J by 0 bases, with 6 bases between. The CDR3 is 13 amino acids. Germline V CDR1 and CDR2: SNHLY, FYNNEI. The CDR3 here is CASRGSSGNTIYF. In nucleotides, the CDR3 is TGTGCCAGCAGAGGCAGCTCTGGAAACACCATATATTTT.

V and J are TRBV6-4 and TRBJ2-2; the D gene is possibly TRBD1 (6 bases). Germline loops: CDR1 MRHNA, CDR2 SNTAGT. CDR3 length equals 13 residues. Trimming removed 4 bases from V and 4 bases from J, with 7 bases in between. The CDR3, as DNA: TGTGCCAGCAGTGCGGACAGCACCGGGGAGCTGTTTTTT. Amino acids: CASSADSTGELFF.

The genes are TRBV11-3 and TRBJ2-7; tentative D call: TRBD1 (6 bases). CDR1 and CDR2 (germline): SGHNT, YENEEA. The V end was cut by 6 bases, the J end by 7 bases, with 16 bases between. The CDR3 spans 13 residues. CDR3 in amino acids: CASRSHREGEQYF. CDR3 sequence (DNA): TGTGCCAGCAGATCACACAGGGAAGGGGAGCAGTACTTC.

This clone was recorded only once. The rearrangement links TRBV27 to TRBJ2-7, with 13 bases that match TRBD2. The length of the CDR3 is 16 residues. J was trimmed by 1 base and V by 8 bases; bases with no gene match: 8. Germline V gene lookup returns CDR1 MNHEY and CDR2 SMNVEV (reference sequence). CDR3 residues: CASATGLAGQSYEQYF. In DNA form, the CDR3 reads TGTGCCAGCGCCACGGGACTAGCGGGACAGTCCTACGAGCAGTACTTC.

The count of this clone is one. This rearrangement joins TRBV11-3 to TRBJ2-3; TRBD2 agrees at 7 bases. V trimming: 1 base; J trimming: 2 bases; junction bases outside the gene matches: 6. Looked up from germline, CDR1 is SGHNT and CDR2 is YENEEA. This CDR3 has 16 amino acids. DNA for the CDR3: TGTGCCAGCAGCTTAGGAACTAGCGCGGACACAGATACGCAGTATTTT. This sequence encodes CASSLGTSADTDTQYF.

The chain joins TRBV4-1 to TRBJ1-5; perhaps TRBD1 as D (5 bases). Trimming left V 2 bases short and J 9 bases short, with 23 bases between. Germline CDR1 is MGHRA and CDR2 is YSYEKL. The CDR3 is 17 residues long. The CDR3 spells CASSQQDMGFSFGPQHF. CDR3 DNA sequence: TGCGCCAGCAGCCAACAGGACATGGGGTTCTCTTTTGGGCCCCAGCATTTT.

In DNA form, the CDR3 reads TGTGCCAGCAGTTTGCGGCTAGGGGAATTCAATGAGCAGTTCTTC. It codes for CASSLRLGEFNEQFF. This rearrangement joins TRBV27 to TRBJ2-1; TRBD1 might be the D (5 bases). This CDR3 has 15 residues. Germline CDR1 MNHEY, CDR2 SMNVEV (reference sequence). The ends were cut back, 3 bases at V and 6 bases at J, with 15 bases in the middle.

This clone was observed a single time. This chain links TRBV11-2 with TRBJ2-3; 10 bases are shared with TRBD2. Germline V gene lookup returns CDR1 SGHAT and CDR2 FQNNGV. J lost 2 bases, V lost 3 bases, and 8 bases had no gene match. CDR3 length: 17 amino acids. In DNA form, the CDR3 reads TGTGCCAGCAGCTTTTTGGAGGGACTAGCGAACACAGATACGCAGTATTTT. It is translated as CASSFLEGLANTDTQYF. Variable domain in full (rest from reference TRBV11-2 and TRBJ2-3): EAGVAQSPRYKIIEKRQSVAFWCNPISGHATLYWYQQILGQGPKLLIQFQNNGVVDDSQLPKDRFSAERLKGVDSTLKIQPAKLEDSAVYLCASSFLEGLANTDTQYFGPGTRLTVL.

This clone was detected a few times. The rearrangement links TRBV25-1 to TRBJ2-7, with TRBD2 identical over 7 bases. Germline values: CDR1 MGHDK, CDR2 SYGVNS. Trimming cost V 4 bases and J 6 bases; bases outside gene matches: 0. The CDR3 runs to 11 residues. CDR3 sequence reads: CASSAGGEQYF. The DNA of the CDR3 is TGTGCCAGCAGTGCGGGAGGCGAGCAGTACTTC.

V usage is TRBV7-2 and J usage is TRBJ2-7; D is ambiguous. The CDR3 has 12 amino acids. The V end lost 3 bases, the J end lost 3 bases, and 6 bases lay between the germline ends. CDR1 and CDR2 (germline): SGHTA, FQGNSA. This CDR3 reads CASSFLVYEQYF. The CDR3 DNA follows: TGTGCCAGCAGCTTCCTCGTCTACGAGCAGTACTTC.

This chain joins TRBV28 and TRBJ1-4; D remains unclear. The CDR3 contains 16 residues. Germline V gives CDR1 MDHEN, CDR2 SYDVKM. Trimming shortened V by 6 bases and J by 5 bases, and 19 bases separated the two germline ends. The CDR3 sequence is CASRSHWAGRNEKLFF. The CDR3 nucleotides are TGTGCCAGCAGGTCGCACTGGGCCGGTAGGAATGAAAAACTGTTTTTT.

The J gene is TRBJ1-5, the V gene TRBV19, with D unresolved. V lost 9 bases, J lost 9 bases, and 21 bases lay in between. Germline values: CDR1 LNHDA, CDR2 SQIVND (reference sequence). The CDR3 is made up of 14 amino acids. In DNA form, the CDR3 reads TGTGCCAGAAGGCCATTTCGGCAACTTCTGCCCCAGCATTTT. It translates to CARRPFRQLLPQHF.